The rows below give T cell receptor beta chains drawn from one sample of a study of T cells in Graves' hyperthyroidism and ophthalmopathy. Using its own MiXCR run on the multiplex PCR reads, TCRdb lists one record per CDR3 protein. This sample has 200,000 or so distinct CDR3 sequences; about a sixth occur once, and the top ten carry about 56%. The sample consisted of blood. Receptor source: a woman between 50 and 59 years old with Graves' hyperthyroidism. CDR3s include the opening cysteine and the closing phenylalanine or tryptophan. The D gene is left open where the match is weak. Only part of the rows carry a size: once, few, many, or a class if the clone is expanded.

CDR3 DNA	CDR3 protein	V gene	J gene	clone size	D gene
TGTGCCAGCAGCTTGCCCTCAGGGCAGGGGGATCAGCCCCAGCATTTT	CASSLPSGQGDQPQHF	TRBV5-5	TRBJ1-5	many	TRBD1
TGCAGTGCTCTCTCGCGGGGCGCCAGCTCCTACGAGCAGTACTTC	CSALSRGASSYEQYF	TRBV20-1	TRBJ2-7	many	.
TGTGCCAGCAGGTTCGGGACAGGGTCTCAGCCCCAGCATTTT	CASRFGTGSQPQHF	TRBV2	TRBJ1-5	few	TRBD1
TGTGCCAGCAGTGAAGGGTTCTCCTATGGCTACACCTTC	CASSEGFSYGYTF	TRBV2	TRBJ1-2	many	.
TGTGCCAGCAGCACAACTCAGGGAGTAACTGAAGCTTTCTTT	CASSTTQGVTEAFF	TRBV3-1	TRBJ1-1	many	.
TGTGCCAGCAATGGACTACCCATTGGGTACAATGAGCAGTTCTTC	CASNGLPIGYNEQFF	TRBV28	TRBJ2-1	.	.
TGTGCCAGCAGCTTAGAACGCTCACTAGCGGGAGGAGCTAGCACAGATACGCAGTATTTT	CASSLERSLAGGASTDTQYF	TRBV11-2	TRBJ2-3	many	TRBD2
TGTGCCAGCTCACCAAACAGGGTAGAAGCTTTCTTT	CASSPNRVEAFF	TRBV18	TRBJ1-1	many	.
TGCGCCAGCTCCTCACTGGGGTCGGAGACCCAGTACTTC	CASSSLGSETQYF	TRBV5-1	TRBJ2-5	.	.
TGTGCCAGCAGTACAGCCTCCTACGAGCAGTACTTC	CASSTASYEQYF	TRBV12-3/TRBV12-4	TRBJ2-7	few	.
TGTGCCAGCAGCTTATTCTCGGACCGGGGCTACACCTTC	CASSLFSDRGYTF	TRBV7-3	TRBJ1-2	few	.
TGTGCCACCAGCAGATCCGGTTCCCCACCGTACAATGAGCAGTTCTTC	CATSRSGSPPYNEQFF	TRBV15	TRBJ2-1	many	.
TGTGCCAGCAGCTTAGAAGATACCTACGAGCAGTACTTC	CASSLEDTYEQYF	TRBV7-2	TRBJ2-7	.	.
TGTGCCAGCAGTAAAGACAGGGGGCTGGAGACCCAGTACTTC	CASSKDRGLETQYF	TRBV6-1	TRBJ2-5	many	TRBD1
TGCAGCGTTGATATTGCGGGGTCCTACAATGAGCAGTTCTTC	CSVDIAGSYNEQFF	TRBV29-1	TRBJ2-1	many	.
TGTGCCAGCAGCGCGACGGGGGAGCACACAGATACGCAGTATTTT	CASSATGEHTDTQYF	TRBV12-3/TRBV12-4	TRBJ2-3	many	.
TGTGCCAGCAGCTTAGATCTGGGGAGGAGCACAGATACGCAGTATTTT	CASSLDLGRSTDTQYF	TRBV7-8	TRBJ2-3	many	.
TGTGCCAGCAGGCAGCGGGATCTGCACGAGCAGTACTTC	CASRQRDLHEQYF	TRBV6-1	TRBJ2-7	.	TRBD2
TGTGCCACCAGTGATTGGGGTATTAACACTGAAGCTTTCTTT	CATSDWGINTEAFF	TRBV24-1	TRBJ1-1	many	.
TGTGCCAGCAGCTTGGGCGGGATTGTCTCCTACGAGCAGTACTTC	CASSLGGIVSYEQYF	TRBV5-6	TRBJ2-7	.	.
TGTGCCAGCAGTTCAACTAGCGGGAGGGCCGAAGGGGGAGATACGCAGTATTTT	CASSSTSGRAEGGDTQYF	TRBV28	TRBJ2-3	.	TRBD2
TGCAGTGCTGTCGGCGGGAGTATGACAGATACGCAGTATTTT	CSAVGGSMTDTQYF	TRBV20-1	TRBJ2-3	many	TRBD2
TGTGCCATCAGTGAAGGGACAGGGGGGACGAAGACCCAGTACTTC	CAISEGTGGTKTQYF	TRBV10-3	TRBJ2-5	many	TRBD1
TGTGCCAGCAGCCAAACCCCCTCGACTAGAGAGACCCAGTACTTC	CASSQTPSTRETQYF	TRBV3-1	TRBJ2-5	many	.
TGTGCCAGCAGTCCCGGGGCGGGGAGCTCCTACAATGAGCAGTTCTTC	CASSPGAGSSYNEQFF	TRBV12-3/TRBV12-4	TRBJ2-1	few	.
TGCAGCGCCCCGGGCTCCAGTACTGAAGCTTTCTTT	CSAPGSSTEAFF	TRBV29-1	TRBJ1-1	many	.
TGCGCCAGCAGCTCCCTCGGCGGGAGTAACTACGAGCAGTACTTC	CASSSLGGSNYEQYF	TRBV5-1	TRBJ2-7	.	TRBD2
TGCGCCAGCAGCCAAGATTTGGACTTCTATGGCTACACCTTC	CASSQDLDFYGYTF	TRBV4-1	TRBJ1-2	.	.
TGTGCCAGCAGGATGACAGGGGGCGAGGCTTTCTTT	CASRMTGGEAFF	TRBV6-2/TRBV6-3	TRBJ1-1	.	TRBD1
TGTGCCAGCAGCTCCGAAATTTACTACTATGGCTACACCTTC	CASSSEIYYYGYTF	TRBV7-2	TRBJ1-2	.	.
TGTGCCAGCAGCAGGGGCGCAGCCTTTAACTATGGCTACACCTTC	CASSRGAAFNYGYTF	TRBV12-3/TRBV12-4	TRBJ1-2	few	.
TGTGCCAGCTCACCACCAGGACAGGGGTTCGATGAGCAGTTCTTC	CASSPPGQGFDEQFF	TRBV18	TRBJ2-1	.	TRBD1
TGTGCCAGCAGTAAAGCCTCCAGGGGTGCCGGATGGAACGAGCAGTACTTC	CASSKASRGAGWNEQYF	TRBV6-1	TRBJ2-7	many	.
TGTGCCATCAGTGTAAGCAGCGGGAGCGGCCGGGGCGGGGAGCTGTTTTTT	CAISVSSGSGRGGELFF	TRBV10-3	TRBJ2-2	few	TRBD2
TGTGCCAGCAGCCCCCTTGGAGGGGGAAACACCGGGGAGCTGTTTTTT	CASSPLGGGNTGELFF	TRBV11-2	TRBJ2-2	.	.
TGTGCCACCAGCAACCTTAGCGGGAGTATCCATGAGCAGTTCTTC	CATSNLSGSIHEQFF	TRBV15	TRBJ2-1	few	TRBD2
TGTGCCAGCTCCCGTCGGACAGGGATGGGCACAGATACGCAGTATTTT	CASSRRTGMGTDTQYF	TRBV18	TRBJ2-3	many	TRBD1
TGTGCCAGCAGTGCACGGACAGGCTGGCCTGGTCAGCCCCAGCATTTT	CASSARTGWPGQPQHF	TRBV6-1	TRBJ1-5	few	TRBD1
TGTGCCAGCAATAGGGGCACCGGGACAGGGAACACTGAAGCTTTCTTT	CASNRGTGTGNTEAFF	TRBV6-2/TRBV6-3	TRBJ1-1	many	TRBD1
TGTGCCAGCAGCTTAGGGGGGGGAGTCTACAATGAGCAGTTCTTC	CASSLGGGVYNEQFF	TRBV7-9	TRBJ2-1	many	TRBD2
TGTGCCAGCAGTAGAACGGGACCGGCGGTCGCCTACAATGAGCAGTTCTTC	CASSRTGPAVAYNEQFF	TRBV6-1	TRBJ2-1	once	.
TGTGCCATCAGTGAGCTGGGACTAGCGGTAACCTACGAGCAGTACTTC	CAISELGLAVTYEQYF	TRBV10-3	TRBJ2-7	.	TRBD2
TGTGCCAGCAGCACCCGACAGGGAAGCGCTGGGGCCAACGTCCTGACTTTC	CASSTRQGSAGANVLTF	TRBV7-3	TRBJ2-6	many	TRBD1
TGTGCCACCAGCAGAGTTCCCGTGAGGGAGCAGTTCTTC	CATSRVPVREQFF	TRBV15	TRBJ2-1	many	.
TGTGCCAGCAGTACAGGGACTGGAAACACCATATATTTT	CASSTGTGNTIYF	TRBV6-1	TRBJ1-3	many	.
TGTGCCAGCAGTTGGGGACCACGCTACGAGCAGTACTTC	CASSWGPRYEQYF	TRBV12-3/TRBV12-4	TRBJ2-7	.	.
TGCAGTGCTAGAGTTCGGACAGGGGGCGCGGAGACCCAGTACTTC	CSARVRTGGAETQYF	TRBV20-1	TRBJ2-5	.	TRBD1
TGTGCCAGCAGTGACTACACGGGCCCCTACAATGAGCAGTTCTTC	CASSDYTGPYNEQFF	TRBV6-1	TRBJ2-1	.	.
TGTGCCAGCAGTGAAACATTGAACACCCTGAACACTGAAGCTTTCTTT	CASSETLNTLNTEAFF	TRBV6-1	TRBJ1-1	many	.
TGTGCCACCCCACCCCACGCGAGGCAAATGGTGCAGCCCCAGCATTTT	CATPPHARQMVQPQHF	TRBV6-1	TRBJ1-5	.	.
TGTGCCAGCAGACGTACGGAGACCCAGTACTTC	CASRRTETQYF	TRBV6-1	TRBJ2-5	few	.
TGTGCCAGCAGCTCTCGTCTGGGGTCTCCCTACGAGCAGTACTTC	CASSSRLGSPYEQYF	TRBV7-2	TRBJ2-7	.	.
TGTGCCAGCAGTTTGGGGGGCACACAAGAGACCCAGTACTTC	CASSLGGTQETQYF	TRBV28	TRBJ2-5	many	.
TGTGCCAGTAGTATTTTCCTCACAGATACGCAGTATTTT	CASSIFLTDTQYF	TRBV19	TRBJ2-3	.	.
TGTGCCAGCAGCCACCTTCTTCTTAGCGGGAGGAGTGGGGCCTACAATGAGCAGTTCTTC	CASSHLLLSGRSGAYNEQFF	TRBV11-2	TRBJ2-1	many	TRBD2
TGTGCCACCAGTGACCCCGGACTAGCGGGAGAAGAGACCCAGTACTTC	CATSDPGLAGEETQYF	TRBV24-1	TRBJ2-5	many	TRBD2
TGTGCCAGCGAACGGAGACTAGCGGGATCTGAGCAGTTCTTC	CASERRLAGSEQFF	TRBV11-3	TRBJ2-1	few	TRBD2
TGTGCCAGCAGCTCTAGGACCGACAGGCGTCAGCATTTT	CASSSRTDRRQHF	TRBV27	TRBJ1-5	few	.
TGTGCCAGCAGTTCTATTCGGGGTCAAGAGACCCAGTACTTC	CASSSIRGQETQYF	TRBV28	TRBJ2-5	many	.